Shown below are 30 T cell receptor beta chains from a single sample sequenced in a study of T cells expressing NK-cell markers. TCRdb re-called the 5' RACE reads and catalogs CDR3 proteins one per entry, DNA excluded. The sample holds about 460,000 distinct CDR3 sequences. The sequenced material came from blood T cells: a sorted CD56 or NKG2C T cell subset, CD4+ or CD8+ T cells, or bulk PBMC T cells (not recorded which). These receptors were obtained from a woman between 50 and 59 years old in good health.

The chain couples TRBV2 to TRBJ2-3; TCRdb outputs TRBD2, but without DNA this stays unchecked. There are 14 residues in the CDR3. Germline-derived CDR1 and CDR2 are SNHLY and FYNNEI. The CDR3: CASTRLAGGDTQYF. Using reference TRBV2 and TRBJ2-3 for the parts outside the CDR3, the full variable domain is EPEVTQTPSHQVTQMGQEVILRCVPISNHLYFYWYRQILGQKVEFLVSFYNNEISEKSEIFDDQFSVERPDGSNFTLKIRSTKLEDSAMYFCASTRLAGGDTQYFGPGTRLTVL.

The rearrangement joins TRBV12-3 or TRBV12-4 to TRBJ2-1; no DNA is available, so the TRBD2 call from TCRdb remains unchecked. The CDR3 runs 15 residues. This CDR3 reads CASGGAGAFMDEQFF.

This chain connects TRBV7-9 to TRBJ2-1; TCRdb reports TRBD2, a call that lacks DNA to check it against. CDR3 length: 17 residues. Germline V gene data show CDR1 as SEHNR and CDR2 as FQNEAQ (reference sequence). The CDR3 here is CASSLRALASGRNEQFF. The whole variable domain, filled in from reference TRBV7-9 and TRBJ2-1, reads DTGVSQNPRHKITKRGQNVTFRCDPISEHNRLYWYRQTLGQGPEFLTYFQNEAQLEKSRLLSDRFSAERPKGSFSTLEIQRTEQGDSAMYLCASSLRALASGRNEQFFGPGTRLTVL.

The rearrangement joins TRBV20-1 to TRBJ2-5. The V gene's germline CDR1 is DFQATT and CDR2 SNEGSKA (reference sequence). This CDR3 is 14 amino acids long. The CDR3 sequence: CSASSSRIRETQYF.

The chain links TRBV12-3 or TRBV12-4 to TRBJ2-1; TCRdb designates TRBD2, a call that cannot be tested without DNA. The CDR3 runs to 16 residues. CDR3 region: CASSFGGRATGNEQFF.

The chain combines TRBV7-9 with TRBJ2-5. Per germline, CDR1 SEHNR and CDR2 FQNEAQ (reference sequence). The CDR3 is 14 residues long. The CDR3 is CASRLSGAQETQYF.

The chain uses TRBV29-1 and TRBJ2-1; lacking DNA, the TRBD2 call made by TCRdb goes unchecked. The CDR3 runs to 14 residues. CDR1 SQVTM and CDR2 ANQGSEA come from the germline V gene. The CDR3 region is CSVTTRFNYNEQFF.

The chain uses TRBV6-5 and TRBJ2-3; TCRdb picks TRBD2, but there is no DNA to check that call. Germline CDR1 and CDR2: MNHEY and SVGAGI. The CDR3 loop spans 15 amino acids. The CDR3 sequence: CASSYSGQSGNTQYF.

The chain couples TRBV6-2 or TRBV6-3 to TRBJ2-3; TCRdb calls TRBD2, which cannot be checked without DNA. The CDR3 consists of 14 residues. Germline V gene sequence: CDR1 MNHEY, CDR2 SVGEGT. The CDR3 loop is CASSYPGLADTQYF.

The chain has TRBV7-9 and TRBJ1-1; TCRdb proposes TRBD1, but this gene call is untestable without DNA. The CDR3 contains 12 residues. CDR1 SEHNR and CDR2 FQNEAQ come from the germline V gene (reference sequence). CDR3 amino acids: CASSRDVAEAFF.

V usage is TRBV11-3 and J usage is TRBJ1-1; as DNA is missing, the TRBD1 call by TCRdb cannot be tested. CDR1 is SGHNT, CDR2 YENEEA, per germline. There are 14 residues in the CDR3. CDR3 in amino acids: CASSLERDRGEAFF.

The chain combines TRBV6-5 with TRBJ2-6. From germline, CDR1 is MNHEY and CDR2 SVGAGI. The CDR3 spans 16 residues. The CDR3: CASSKWQASGANVLTF.

The rearrangement uses TRBV20-1 and TRBJ2-3; TCRdb gives TRBD1 as the D gene, but with no DNA this cannot be confirmed. The CDR3 is 12 residues long. The germline CDR1 and CDR2 sequences are DFQATT and SNEGSKA (reference sequence). The chain's CDR3 is CSARTAGDTQYF.

The V and J genes are TRBV28 and TRBJ1-1. The V gene's germline CDR1 is MDHEN and CDR2 SYDVKM. The CDR3 runs to 16 residues. This CDR3 is CASSPTTGRWNTEAFF.

J is TRBJ2-5 and V is TRBV25-1; TCRdb selects TRBD1, and the lack of DNA leaves this call unchecked. CDR3 length: 16 residues. Per germline, CDR1 MGHDK and CDR2 SYGVNS. The CDR3 loop is CASSEYRTGVKETQYF.

J is TRBJ2-4 and V is TRBV5-1; TCRdb reports TRBD1, a call that lacks DNA to check it against. Germline CDR1 and CDR2: SGHRS and YFSETQ. The CDR3 length is 18 residues. CDR3 loop: CASSLDPGPPRVKNIQYF.

This chain uses TRBV6-1 with TRBJ2-4; TCRdb's D call of TRBD2 is untestable without DNA. CDR1 and CDR2 (germline): MNHNS, SASEGT. The CDR3 has 18 residues. The CDR3 loop reads CASRERENGSGAKNIQYF.

The gene calls are TRBV29-1 and TRBJ1-3; as DNA is missing, the TRBD1 call by TCRdb cannot be tested. The CDR3 length is 15 residues. CDR1 SQVTM and CDR2 ANQGSEA come from the germline V gene. CDR3 sequence reads: CSVEGAGVDGNTIYF.

This chain connects TRBV10-3 to TRBJ1-5; as DNA is missing, the TRBD1 call by TCRdb cannot be tested. The CDR3 runs to 13 residues. Germline CDR1 is ENHRY and CDR2 is SYGVKD. CDR3 residues: CAISRDRDQPQHF.

The V and J genes are TRBV6-5 and TRBJ1-1; TCRdb gives TRBD1 as the D gene, but with no DNA this cannot be confirmed. CDR3 length: 15 residues. Germline V gene data show CDR1 as MNHEY and CDR2 as SVGAGI. The CDR3 region is CASSNLPGQGSTAFF.

The rearrangement uses TRBV12-5 and TRBJ2-1; without DNA, the TCRdb call of TRBD1 cannot be checked. From germline, CDR1 is LGHNT and CDR2 FRNRAP. This CDR3 region has 13 residues. This chain's CDR3 is CASGLTTPYEQFF.

The chain carries TRBV6-5 and TRBJ2-1; without DNA, the TCRdb call of TRBD2 cannot be checked. Germline CDR1 MNHEY, CDR2 SVGAGI. This CDR3 has 15 amino acids. CDR3 loop: CASSYSSGTFNEQFF.

The chain couples TRBV20-1 to TRBJ2-3; TCRdb designates TRBD1, a call that cannot be tested without DNA. CDR1 is DFQATT and CDR2 is SNEGSKA in the germline V gene (reference sequence). The CDR3 runs 12 residues. CDR3 in amino acids: CSAPDLTDTQYF.

This rearrangement joins TRBV12-3 or TRBV12-4 to TRBJ2-7. The CDR3 totals 17 residues. CDR3 residues: CASSLGWSDRSSYEQYF.

V gene TRBV12-3 or TRBV12-4 combines with J gene TRBJ2-1; the TCRdb call, TRBD2, lacks DNA for checking. This CDR3 comprises 17 residues. The CDR3 here is CASSASLGTSGRWEQFF.

The J gene is TRBJ1-2, the V gene TRBV28; TCRdb indicates TRBD1, and absent DNA this call remains unverified. The CDR3 runs to 15 residues. Germline CDR1 and CDR2: MDHEN and SYDVKM. The CDR3 protein is CASSSNRRANYGYTF.

J is TRBJ2-2 and V is TRBV12-3 or TRBV12-4; TCRdb indicates TRBD2, and absent DNA this call remains unverified. The CDR3 extends over 18 amino acids. The chain's CDR3 is CASSSDGTSGSIGGELFF.

The CDR3 reads CSARFSPNTGELFF. V is TRBV20-1 and J is TRBJ2-2; the D call from TCRdb, TRBD2, cannot be confirmed without DNA. Germline CDR1 reads DFQATT; CDR2 reads SNEGSKA (reference sequence). The CDR3 loop spans 14 amino acids.

The V call is TRBV2, the J call TRBJ2-4; TCRdb gives TRBD1 as the D gene, but with no DNA this cannot be confirmed. The V gene's germline CDR1 is SNHLY and CDR2 FYNNEI. The CDR3 is made up of 12 amino acids. The CDR3 sequence: CASRRAENIQYF.

The chain is built from TRBV6-6 and TRBJ1-5; the TCRdb call, TRBD1, lacks DNA for checking. Germline V gene sequence: CDR1 MNHNY, CDR2 SVGAGI (reference sequence). The CDR3 sequence is 15 residues long. This chain's CDR3 is CASLGGQGDFQPQHF.